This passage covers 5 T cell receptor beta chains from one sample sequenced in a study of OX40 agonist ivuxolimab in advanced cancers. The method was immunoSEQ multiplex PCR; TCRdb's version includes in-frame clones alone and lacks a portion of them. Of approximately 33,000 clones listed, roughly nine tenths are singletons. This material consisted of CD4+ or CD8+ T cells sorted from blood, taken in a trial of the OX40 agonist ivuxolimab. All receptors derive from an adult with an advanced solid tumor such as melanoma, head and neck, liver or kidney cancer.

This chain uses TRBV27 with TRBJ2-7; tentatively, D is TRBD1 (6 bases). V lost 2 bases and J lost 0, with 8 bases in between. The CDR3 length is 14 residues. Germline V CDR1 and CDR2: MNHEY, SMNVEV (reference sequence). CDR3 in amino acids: CASSLNRVSYEQYF. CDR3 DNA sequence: TGTGCCAGCAGTTTAAACAGGGTCTCCTACGAGCAGTACTTC.

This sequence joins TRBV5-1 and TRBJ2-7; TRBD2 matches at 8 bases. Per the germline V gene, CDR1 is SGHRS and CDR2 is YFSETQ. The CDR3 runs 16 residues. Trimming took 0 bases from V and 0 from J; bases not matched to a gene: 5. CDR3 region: CASSLGGAGVSYEQYF. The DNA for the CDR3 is TGCGCCAGCAGCTTGGGGGGAGCGGGAGTCTCCTACGAGCAGTACTTC.

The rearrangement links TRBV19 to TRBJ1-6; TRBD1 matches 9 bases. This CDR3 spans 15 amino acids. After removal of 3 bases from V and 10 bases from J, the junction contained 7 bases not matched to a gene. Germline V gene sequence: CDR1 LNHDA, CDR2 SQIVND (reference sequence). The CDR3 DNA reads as TGTGCCAGTAGTATGGTTCGGACAGGGGTATCACCCCTCCACTTT. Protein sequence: CASSMVRTGVSPLHF.

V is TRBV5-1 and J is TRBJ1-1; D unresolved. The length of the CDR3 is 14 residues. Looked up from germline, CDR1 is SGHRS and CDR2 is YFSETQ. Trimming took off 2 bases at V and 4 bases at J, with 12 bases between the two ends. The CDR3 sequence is CASSFAPGGTEAFF. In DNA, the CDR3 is TGCGCCAGCAGCTTTGCTCCGGGCGGCACTGAAGCTTTCTTT.

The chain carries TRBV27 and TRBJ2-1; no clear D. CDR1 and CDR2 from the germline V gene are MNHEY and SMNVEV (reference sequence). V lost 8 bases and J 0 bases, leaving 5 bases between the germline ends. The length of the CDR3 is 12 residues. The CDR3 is CASALSYNEQFF. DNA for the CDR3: TGTGCCAGCGCTCTCTCCTACAATGAGCAGTTCTTC.